This entry lists 30 T cell receptor beta chains sequenced from one sample in a study of CD8+ T cells in alopecia areata. The authors extracted RNA and reverse transcribed it into cDNA as the sequencing template. Here immunoSEQ multiplex PCR was the method, and the copy in TCRdb shows in-frame clones only, minus some. The sample consists of about 200,000 clones, 58% of them appearing once. Treatment meaning: oral pan-JAK inhibitor, 5-10 mg twice daily. Source: CD4+ T cells sorted from blood, taken at week 24, from a patient treated with tofacitinib. These TCRs come from a human donor with alopecia areata.

The chain employs TRBV29-1 and TRBJ2-7, with D possibly being TRBD2 (6 bases). Germline V gives CDR1 SQVTM, CDR2 ANQGSEA. V dropped 7 bases and J dropped 3 bases, with 25 bases sitting between them. The CDR3 extends over 16 amino acids. The CDR3 loop reads CSAAVWGLPRGYEQYF. The CDR3 region has the DNA TGCAGCGCTGCAGTGTGGGGACTGCCGAGGGGCTACGAGCAGTACTTC.

CDR3: CASRLTATGELFF. DNA of the CDR3: TGTGCCAGCAGGCTGACAGCCACCGGGGAGCTGTTTTTT. This rearrangement joins TRBV27 to TRBJ2-2; TRBD1 is a possible D gene (5 bases). This CDR3 contains 13 residues. Germline CDR1 is MNHEY and CDR2 is SMNVEV (reference sequence). V lost 6 bases and J lost 4, with 9 bases in between.

The rearrangement links TRBV6-6 to TRBJ1-2; no definite D call. V was clipped by 2 bases and J by 4 bases, with 11 bases between them. Per germline, CDR1 MNHNY and CDR2 SVGAGI (reference sequence). CDR3 length: 14 amino acids. The CDR3 DNA sequence: TGTGCCAGCAGTTACGAACTGCGGGCCTATGGCTACACCTTC. It is translated as CASSYELRAYGYTF.

V usage is TRBV25-1 and J usage is TRBJ1-6; D perhaps matches TRBD1 (6 bases). Trimming took off 0 bases at V and 6 bases at J, with 12 bases between the two ends. This CDR3 region has 16 residues. Germline CDR1 reads MGHDK; CDR2 reads SYGVNS. The CDR3 spells CASSEYPGQSNSPLHF. CDR3 coding DNA: TGTGCCAGCAGTGAATACCCCGGACAGTCTAATTCACCCCTCCACTTT.

This rearrangement joins TRBV7-7 to TRBJ2-1; tentative D call: TRBD1 (7 bases). Germline-derived CDR1 and CDR2 are SSHAT and FNYEAQ (reference sequence). The germline V and J ends were trimmed by 4 bases and 7 bases, with 14 bases remaining between them. This CDR3 has 14 residues. Here the CDR3 reads CASSSGGGRNEQFF. The CDR3 DNA reads TGTGCCAGCAGCTCCGGAGGGGGCCGAAATGAGCAGTTCTTC.

V usage is TRBV4-2 and J usage is TRBJ2-7; 11 bases match TRBD1. Germline values: CDR1 LGHNA, CDR2 YNFKEQ. The CDR3 loop spans 14 amino acids. V lost 5 bases and J lost 3; bases outside the gene matches: 3. The CDR3 loop is CASSSGQGDYEQYF. The CDR3 DNA reads as TGTGCCAGCAGCTCGGGACAGGGGGACTACGAGCAGTACTTC.

The chain is built from TRBV19 and TRBJ1-1; 7 nucleotides agree with TRBD1. V shed 6 bases, J shed 0 bases, and the junction held 4 bases outside the gene matches. The CDR3 is 14 amino acids. Germline V gene sequence: CDR1 LNHDA, CDR2 SQIVND (reference sequence). CDR3 sequence reads: CASRGTDLNTEAFF. The DNA of the CDR3 is TGTGCCAGTAGAGGGACAGACTTGAACACTGAAGCTTTCTTT.

This clone has a handful of counts. CDR3 DNA sequence: TGTGCCGGACGGAGACGAGAGACCCAGTACTTC. Translated: CAGRRRETQYF. V is TRBV30 and J is TRBJ2-5; unclear D gene. In germline, CDR1 is GTSNPN, CDR2 SVGIG (reference sequence). The CDR3 sequence is 11 residues long. Trimming took off 8 bases at V and 4 bases at J, with 11 bases between the two ends.

V usage is TRBV9 and J usage is TRBJ1-3; D is perhaps TRBD1 (5 bases). In germline, CDR1 is SGDLS, CDR2 YYNGEE. The CDR3 is 18 residues long. Trimming took 0 bases from V and 1 from J, leaving 17 bases between them. The CDR3 bases are TGTGCCAGCAGCGTAGAAGGCAGGGCGGCTCTTTCTGGAAACACCATATATTTT. Translated: CASSVEGRAALSGNTIYF. The full variable domain, completed using reference TRBV9 and TRBJ1-3, is DSGVTQTPKHLITATGQRVTLRCSPRSGDLSVYWYQQSLDQGLQFLIQYYNGEERAKGNILERFSAQQFPDLHSELNLSSLELGDSALYFCASSVEGRAALSGNTIYFGEGSWLTVV.

This clone was seen once. The chain carries TRBV9 and TRBJ2-3, with D tentatively TRBD1 or TRBD2 (6 bases each). V lost 0 bases and J 2 bases, leaving 10 bases between the germline ends. Germline V gene data show CDR1 as SGDLS and CDR2 as YYNGEE. This CDR3 contains 15 residues. CDR3 loop: CASSVDGGHTDTQYF. Written as DNA, the CDR3 is TGTGCCAGCAGCGTAGACGGGGGACACACAGATACGCAGTATTTT.

The chain recombines TRBV5-1 with TRBJ2-1; 9 bases are a match to TRBD1. V shed 4 bases and J 9 bases; nucleotides not matched to a gene: 8. In germline, CDR1 is SGHRS, CDR2 YFSETQ. This CDR3 contains 14 residues. The CDR3 here is CASSDTGGIGEQFF. Here the CDR3 DNA reads TGCGCCAGCAGCGACACAGGGGGCATAGGTGAGCAGTTCTTC.

The J gene is TRBJ2-7, the V gene TRBV7-9; TRBD1 aligns across 9 bases. The CDR3 covers 13 residues. Germline CDR1 SEHNR, CDR2 FQNEAQ (reference sequence). After removal of 5 bases from V and 5 bases from J, the junction contained 4 bases not matched to a gene. This CDR3 is CASSHGTGHEQYF. The CDR3 DNA reads TGTGCCAGCAGCCACGGGACAGGGCACGAGCAGTACTTC.

This rearrangement joins TRBV7-2 to TRBJ1-1; no clear D. Germline lookup yields CDR1 SGHTA and CDR2 FQGNSA. Deletions cut 10 bases from V and 2 bases from J, with 11 bases between. The CDR3 has 12 residues. CDR3: CAIYGGNTEAFF. The CDR3 bases are TGTGCCATTTATGGCGGTAACACTGAAGCTTTCTTT.

The chain links TRBV6-1 to TRBJ2-3; D remains unclear. The ends were cut back, 0 bases at V and 1 base at J, with 8 bases in the middle. Germline lookup yields CDR1 MNHNS and CDR2 SASEGT. The CDR3 is 15 residues long. The DNA for the CDR3 is TGTGCCAGCAGTGAAGCGCCTGGGGGCACAGATACGCAGTATTTT. This sequence encodes CASSEAPGGTDTQYF.

Only a few counts were recorded for this clone. J is TRBJ2-5 and V is TRBV11-2; D gene uncertain. Germline loops: CDR1 SGHAT, CDR2 FQNNGV. Trimming left V 5 bases short and J 7 bases short, with 14 bases between. This CDR3 is 13 amino acids long. The CDR3 nucleotides are TGTGCCAGCAGCCTCCCCCCCTTTGGGACCCAGTACTTC. Protein product: CASSLPPFGTQYF.

The chain has TRBV5-4 and TRBJ2-3; D ambiguous. Trimming removed 4 bases at V and 4 bases at J, with 16 bases between. CDR3 length: 15 residues. The germline V gene has CDR1 SGHNT and CDR2 YYREEE (reference sequence). This chain's CDR3 is CASSPRPLSADTQYF. CDR3 nucleotides: TGTGCCAGCAGCCCGAGACCCCTTTCTGCAGATACGCAGTATTTT.

In this sample, this clone turned up once. V and J are TRBV5-6 and TRBJ2-5; 9 nucleotides match TRBD1. The last part of the DNA fits TRBJ2-7 better; the J call may be wrong. The length of the CDR3 is 18 residues. Germline CDR1 and CDR2: SGHDT and YYEEEE. CDR3 sequence reads: CASSLVVNTGTGSYEQYF. The CDR3 DNA is TGTGCCAGCAGCTTGGTGGTGAATACCGGGACAGGGAGCTACGAGCAGTACTTC.

This CDR3 is CSVDPLAGGGDTQYF. The CDR3 DNA is TGCAGCGTTGATCCCCTAGCGGGGGGAGGAGATACGCAGTATTTT. The rearrangement uses TRBV29-1 and TRBJ2-3; 11 bases are a match to TRBD2. From germline, CDR1 is SQVTM and CDR2 ANQGSEA. V gave up 3 bases and J gave up 5 bases; unmatched junction bases: 7. This CDR3 has 15 residues.

This chain connects TRBV7-2 to TRBJ1-5; D not certain. The CDR3 extends over 14 amino acids. CDR1 SGHTA and CDR2 FQGNSA come from the germline V gene. The V gene lost 7 bases and the J gene lost 4 bases, with 14 bases spanning the gap. CDR3 DNA: TGTGCCAGCACGAACGGGCCTCTTAATCAGCCCCAGCATTTT. Translated: CASTNGPLNQPQHF.

This rearrangement joins TRBV30 to TRBJ2-1, with D maybe TRBD2 (5 bases). V dropped 3 bases and J dropped 7 bases, with 16 bases sitting between them. Germline CDR1 and CDR2: GTSNPN and SVGIG (reference sequence). The CDR3 is 14 residues long. This CDR3 reads CAWSALEVWNEQFF. CDR3 nucleotide sequence: TGTGCCTGGAGCGCCTTGGAGGTTTGGAATGAGCAGTTCTTC.

The V and J genes are TRBV28 and TRBJ2-1; 7 bases are shared with TRBD1. V shed 7 bases and J 6 bases; nucleotides not matched to a gene: 12. Germline loops: CDR1 MDHEN, CDR2 SYDVKM. CDR3 length: 15 amino acids. CDR3 protein: CASTGRAGGSNEQFF. As DNA, the CDR3 is TGTGCCAGCACCGGACGGGCAGGGGGTAGCAATGAGCAGTTCTTC. The full variable domain, rest sourced from reference TRBV28 and TRBJ2-1, is DVKVTQSSRYLVKRTGEKVFLECVQDMDHENMFWYRQDPGLGLRLIYFSYDVKMKEKGDIPEGYSVSREKKERFSLILESASTNQTSMYLCASTGRAGGSNEQFFGPGTRLTVL.

In this sample, this clone turned up once. The chain joins TRBV29-1 to TRBJ1-1, with TRBD1 identical over 7 bases. Losses at the gene ends were 5 bases for V and 1 base for J; bases not matched to a gene: 13. The germline V gene has CDR1 SQVTM and CDR2 ANQGSEA. The CDR3 is 16 residues long. Here the CDR3 reads CSVRGTVDSSNTEAFF. The CDR3 DNA follows: TGCAGCGTTAGGGGGACAGTCGATTCCTCGAACACTGAAGCTTTCTTT. Variable domain in full (rest from reference TRBV29-1 and TRBJ1-1): SAVISQKPSRDICQRGTSLTIQCQVDSQVTMMFWYRQQPGQSLTLIATANQGSEATYESGFVIDKFPISRPNLTFSTLTVSNMSPEDSSIYLCSVRGTVDSSNTEAFFGQGTRLTVV.

This clone has just a few counts. The V and J genes are TRBV2 and TRBJ2-1; 7 nucleotides align to TRBD1. V dropped 6 bases and J dropped 5; count of bases not matched to a gene: 4. From germline, CDR1 is SNHLY and CDR2 FYNNEI. The CDR3 consists of 13 residues. The CDR3 DNA reads TGTGCCAGCAGCGCTGGGACAGACAATGAGCAGTTCTTC. It codes for CASSAGTDNEQFF.

This clone was observed at least ten times. The chain uses TRBV5-6 and TRBJ1-4; 7 nucleotides agree with TRBD1. V lost 2 bases, J lost 4 bases, and 5 bases stayed unmatched. This CDR3 is built from 15 residues. Looked up from germline, CDR1 is SGHDT and CDR2 is YYEEEE. CDR3 sequence reads: CASSFLGTVNEKLFF. DNA of the CDR3: TGTGCCAGCAGCTTCTTAGGGACAGTTAATGAAAAACTGTTTTTT. The full variable domain, with the rest looked up from reference TRBV5-6 and TRBJ1-4, is DAGVTQSPTHLIKTRGQQVTLRCSPKSGHDTVSWYQQALGQGPQFIFQYYEEEERQRGNFPDRFSGHQFPNYSSELNVNALLLGDSALYLCASSFLGTVNEKLFFGSGTQLSVL.

The chain couples TRBV29-1 to TRBJ1-2; maybe TRBD1 (6 bases). Trimming pared 6 bases from V and 0 bases from J, leaving 20 bases between. Germline loops: CDR1 SQVTM, CDR2 ANQGSEA. CDR3 length: 16 residues. CDR3 in amino acids: CSVARQVWLANYGYTF. The CDR3 coding sequence is TGCAGCGTAGCCCGACAGGTTTGGTTAGCTAACTATGGCTACACCTTC. Drawing the rest from reference TRBV29-1 and TRBJ1-2, the complete variable domain is SAVISQKPSRDICQRGTSLTIQCQVDSQVTMMFWYRQQPGQSLTLIATANQGSEATYESGFVIDKFPISRPNLTFSTLTVSNMSPEDSSIYLCSVARQVWLANYGYTFGSGTRLTVV.

CDR3 residues: CASSPLPRGNNEQFF. DNA for the CDR3: TGTGCCAGCAGCCCACTCCCCCGTGGAAACAATGAGCAGTTCTTC. The chain combines TRBV7-7 with TRBJ2-1; D call uncertain. Looked up from germline, CDR1 is SSHAT and CDR2 is FNYEAQ (reference sequence). There are 15 residues in the CDR3. The V gene lost 5 bases and the J gene lost 5 bases, with 16 bases spanning the gap.

This clone has a handful of counts. The rearrangement links TRBV4-1 to TRBJ1-4, with D hard to call. This CDR3 spans 13 amino acids. Germline lookup yields CDR1 MGHRA and CDR2 YSYEKL. Between the trimmed V and J ends, which lost 2 bases and 7 bases, there was a span of 8 bases. The CDR3 loop is CASSQNRREKLFF. CDR3 sequence (DNA): TGCGCCAGCAGCCAAAACCGTCGTGAAAAACTGTTTTTT.

In this sample, this clone turned up a few times. The chain couples TRBV5-1 to TRBJ2-5, with D perhaps matching TRBD1 or TRBD2 (5 bases each). Germline lookup yields CDR1 SGHRS and CDR2 YFSETQ. The CDR3 runs to 16 residues. Between the trimmed V and J ends, which lost 3 bases and 2 bases, there was a span of 17 bases. The DNA of the CDR3 is TGCGCCAGCAGCTCGGGCCGGGACGGAAGACAAGAGACCCAGTACTTC. The encoded protein is CASSSGRDGRQETQYF.

This clone was seen a handful of times. CDR3 sequence: CASSLLGEKLFF. In DNA form, the CDR3 reads TGTGCCAGCAGCTTACTGGGAGAAAAACTGTTTTTT. This chain joins TRBV7-2 and TRBJ1-4; no reliable D call. CDR1 and CDR2 from the germline V gene are SGHTA and FQGNSA. Trimming removed 2 bases at V and 8 bases at J, with 6 bases between. The CDR3 runs to 12 residues.

This rearrangement joins TRBV5-4 to TRBJ1-2, with 11 bases lining up with TRBD1. The V and J ends lost 4 bases and 13 bases, in that order; junction bases with no gene match: 12. Germline CDR1 SGHNT, CDR2 YYREEE (reference sequence). CDR3 length: 14 residues. Here the CDR3 reads CASSQIGTGGFGTF. CDR3 in DNA: TGTGCCAGCAGCCAAATAGGGACAGGGGGTTTTGGCACCTTC.